This entry lists 14 T cell receptor beta chains sequenced from one sample in a study of T cell responses to AZD1222 COVID-19 vaccine. Only in-frame clones appear in the TCRdb table, and some are missing; sequencing was by immunoSEQ multiplex PCR. This sample yields over 65,000 clones, of which approximately 80% are seen a single time; under 25% belongs to the top ten. This sample comprised peripheral blood, obtained on day 0 of AZD1222 vaccination. The source is an adult in good health.

The V gene is TRBV2, the J gene TRBJ1-2, with 9 positions matching TRBD1. Germline CDR1 SNHLY, CDR2 FYNNEI. Trimming removed 6 bases from V and 2 bases from J; junction bases left unmatched: 7. The CDR3 contains 15 residues. CDR3 sequence: CASRFGQGRNYGYTF. The CDR3 coding sequence is TGTGCCAGCAGATTCGGACAGGGGAGGAACTATGGCTACACCTTC.

The chain combines TRBV15 with TRBJ2-1; D is unclear. The CDR3 is 12 amino acids. Per germline, CDR1 LNHNV and CDR2 YYDKDF (reference sequence). Trimming cost V 1 base and J 5 bases, with 3 bases left between them. CDR3 coding DNA: TGTGCCACCAGCAGAGCGCACAATGAGCAGTTCTTC. Its translation: CATSRAHNEQFF.

V and J are TRBV7-9 and TRBJ2-7; 12 nucleotides line up with TRBD2. CDR3 size: 16 residues. After removal of 5 bases from V and 4 bases from J, the junction contained 9 bases not matched to a gene. CDR1 and CDR2 from the germline V gene are SEHNR and FQNEAQ (reference sequence). The CDR3 loop reads CASSPGLTSGRYEQYF. DNA for the CDR3: TGTGCCAGCAGCCCGGGCCTTACTAGCGGGAGGTACGAGCAGTACTTC.

Only one count was recorded for this clone. The V gene is TRBV14, the J gene TRBJ1-2; possibly TRBD1 for D (5 bases). Germline assignment: CDR1 SGHDN and CDR2 FVKESK. V lost 5 bases and J 3 bases, leaving 13 bases between the germline ends. The CDR3 covers 14 residues. Here the CDR3 DNA reads TGTGCCAGCAGCGGGGTGCAGGGATACTATGGCTACACCTTC. Encoded protein: CASSGVQGYYGYTF.

The chain has TRBV6-5 and TRBJ2-3; maybe TRBD1 (6 bases). With 6 bases removed from V and 4 bases from J, the gap between germline ends came to 14 bases. The germline gives CDR1 MNHEY, CDR2 SVGAGI. This CDR3 is built from 14 residues. The chain's CDR3 is CASRVTGRSDTQYF. The CDR3 nucleotides read TGTGCCAGCAGAGTAACAGGGCGCTCAGATACGCAGTATTTT.

The chain has TRBV7-2 and TRBJ1-6; the D gene is possibly TRBD1 (6 bases). V gave up 1 base and J gave up 10 bases, with 14 bases separating them. The CDR3 consists of 15 residues. Germline assignment: CDR1 SGHTA and CDR2 FQGNSA. In nucleotides, the CDR3 is TGTGCCAGCAGCTTAGTCGGGACATCTTCCTCACCCCTCCACTTT. Amino acids: CASSLVGTSSSPLHF.

There are many counts of this clone. Written as DNA, the CDR3 is TGTGCCAGCAGTGTGGCCGTAGCTTTCTTT. Its translation is CASSVAVAFF. The V and J genes are TRBV2 and TRBJ1-1, with D unclear. CDR3 length equals 10 residues. The ends were cut back, 4 bases at V and 10 bases at J, with 7 bases in the middle. CDR1 and CDR2 (germline): SNHLY, FYNNEI.

The chain uses TRBV7-9 and TRBJ2-7; TRBD2 agrees at 10 bases. The CDR3 sequence is 14 residues long. V was pared by 4 bases and J by 5 bases, with 5 bases of the junction left unmatched. The germline gives CDR1 SEHNR, CDR2 FQNEAQ (reference sequence). CDR3 DNA: TGTGCCAGCAGCTCTAGCGGGAGTTCGAACGAGCAGTACTTC. Its translation: CASSSSGSSNEQYF. The entire variable domain, with the rest obtained from reference TRBV7-9 and TRBJ2-7, is as follows: DTGVSQNPRHKITKRGQNVTFRCDPISEHNRLYWYRQTLGQGPEFLTYFQNEAQLEKSRLLSDRFSAERPKGSFSTLEIQRTEQGDSAMYLCASSSSGSSNEQYFGPGTRLTVT.

This chain connects TRBV5-5 to TRBJ2-7; 7 nucleotides agree with TRBD1. V lost 3 bases, J lost 3 bases, and 9 bases stayed unmatched. The germline CDR1 and CDR2 sequences are SGHKS and YYEKEE (reference sequence). The CDR3 consists of 15 residues. CDR3 in amino acids: CASSWSRGGNYEQYF. The CDR3 DNA sequence: TGTGCCAGCAGCTGGAGTCGAGGGGGCAACTACGAGCAGTACTTC. The full variable domain, with the rest looked up from reference TRBV5-5 and TRBJ2-7, is DAGVTQSPTHLIKTRGQQVTLRCSPISGHKSVSWYQQVLGQGPQFIFQYYEKEERGRGNFPDRFSARQFPNYSSELNVNALLLGDSALYLCASSWSRGGNYEQYFGPGTRLTVT.

This rearrangement joins TRBV18 to TRBJ1-4; tentative D call: TRBD1 (6 bases). V shed 3 bases and J shed 8 bases, with 10 bases lying between them. Germline V gene lookup returns CDR1 KGHSH and CDR2 LQKENI. The CDR3 covers 13 residues. The chain's CDR3 is CASSPSGEEKLFF. In DNA form, the CDR3 reads TGTGCCAGCTCACCTTCAGGGGAAGAAAAACTGTTTTTT. Full variable domain (outside the CDR3, taken from reference TRBV18 and TRBJ1-4): NAGVMQNPRHLVRRRGQEARLRCSPMKGHSHVYWYRQLPEEGLKFMVYLQKENIIDESGMPKERFSAEFPKEGPSILRIQQVVRGDSAAYFCASSPSGEEKLFFGSGTQLSVL.

Note on this clone: One junction end does not reproduce the germline sequence, and a read error may be involved. Here the CDR3 reads CASTPARQNTGELFF. Here the CDR3 DNA reads TGTGCTAGCACCCCGGCGCGGCAGAACACCGGGGAGCTGTTTTTT. The chain recombines TRBV7-7 with TRBJ2-2; the D is unclear. The CDR3 loop spans 15 amino acids. Per germline, CDR1 SSHAT and CDR2 FNYEAQ (reference sequence).

This clone was counted only a few times. The chain couples TRBV10-2 to TRBJ2-7, with D tentatively TRBD2 (6 bases). The V and J ends lost 3 bases and 0 bases respectively, with 12 bases between them. CDR3 length equals 15 residues. Per germline, CDR1 WSHSY and CDR2 SAAADI. The CDR3 region is CASSESLAHSYEQYF. The CDR3 DNA follows: TGCGCCAGCAGTGAATCCCTAGCGCACTCCTACGAGCAGTACTTC.

This sequence joins TRBV14 and TRBJ2-7; 8 nucleotides match TRBD1. Per germline, CDR1 SGHDN and CDR2 FVKESK. The CDR3 runs to 15 residues. V shed 4 bases, J shed 3 bases, and the junction held 8 bases outside the gene matches. Here the CDR3 reads CASSPPTGAGYEQYF. The CDR3 DNA follows: TGTGCCAGCAGCCCACCGACAGGGGCGGGCTACGAGCAGTACTTC.

The rearrangement links TRBV5-1 to TRBJ1-1; 11 bases are shared with TRBD1. Germline trimming cut 5 bases from V and 4 bases from J; bases unmatched to any gene: 16. Germline V lookup: CDR1 SGHRS, CDR2 YFSETQ. The CDR3 sequence is 18 residues long. The CDR3 nucleotides read TGCGCCAGCAGTCCTCAAGGGGTCGGACAGGGGGCAGTCACTGAAGCTTTCTTT. Amino acids: CASSPQGVGQGAVTEAFF.